A single sample gave rise to the 19 T cell receptor beta chains below, sequenced in a study of blood T cell repertoires in COVID-19. The assay was immunoSEQ multiplex PCR, and TCRdb's table has in-frame clones only and misses some. The sample lists around 230,000 clones, 75% to 90% seen once, with 25% to 35% in the top ten. What was sequenced was peripheral blood. These receptors were collected from a middle-aged man with acute or convalescent COVID-19.

The CDR3 coding sequence is TGTGCCAGCAGCTTTCGACTAGCGGGTTACCAAGAGACCCAGTACTTC. It translates to CASSFRLAGYQETQYF. The chain uses TRBV5-5 and TRBJ2-5; 10 bases align to TRBD2. From germline, CDR1 is SGHKS and CDR2 YYEKEE (reference sequence). V trimming: 2 bases; J trimming: 0 bases; junction bases outside the gene matches: 4. This CDR3 comprises 16 residues.

The V gene is TRBV18, the J gene TRBJ1-1; D is unresolved. The CDR3 sequence is 15 residues long. V shed 2 bases and J shed 1 base, with 11 bases lying between them. Germline CDR1 and CDR2: KGHSH and LQKENI. CDR3 protein: CASSPGVQTNTEAFF. The CDR3 bases are TGTGCCAGCTCACCAGGAGTTCAGACGAACACTGAAGCTTTCTTT.

The chain carries TRBV12-3 or TRBV12-4 and TRBJ1-5; D is unclear. There are 13 residues in the CDR3. V shed 0 bases and J shed 6 bases, with 6 bases lying between them. As DNA, the CDR3 is TGTGCCAGCAGTTTAGCGGCGGGTCAGCCCCAGCATTTT. Amino acid sequence: CASSLAAGQPQHF.

This chain connects TRBV6-1 to TRBJ2-1, with 12 bases fitting TRBD2. The CDR3 length is 15 residues. Germline V gene sequence: CDR1 MNHNS, CDR2 SASEGT. The J segment lost 10 bases and the V segment lost 3 bases, leaving 7 bases of the junction unmatched. The CDR3 sequence is CASSERTSGISEQFF. The CDR3 DNA sequence: TGTGCCAGCAGTGAGAGGACTAGCGGGATAAGCGAGCAGTTCTTC.

The genes are TRBV10-2 and TRBJ2-1; 7 bases match TRBD2. CDR1 is WSHSY and CDR2 is SAAADI in the germline V gene. With 8 bases clipped from V and 8 bases from J, the junction kept 6 bases outside the gene matches. The CDR3 consists of 12 residues. CDR3 in amino acids: CASRTRFDEQFF. The CDR3 nucleotides read TGCGCCAGCCGGACTAGATTTGATGAGCAGTTCTTC.

The rearrangement uses TRBV6-6 and TRBJ2-2; weak D call: TRBD1 (6 bases). CDR1 and CDR2 from the germline V gene are MNHNY and SVGAGI (reference sequence). Trimming shortened V by 6 bases and J by 4 bases, and 15 bases separated the two germline ends. This CDR3 has 15 amino acids. The CDR3 loop reads CASRPPGATTGELFF. CDR3 nucleotide sequence: TGTGCCAGCAGGCCGCCAGGGGCAACCACCGGGGAGCTGTTTTTT.

V is TRBV11-1 and J is TRBJ2-3; D unresolved. V was shortened by 3 bases and J by 3 bases, with 10 bases between the two germline ends. Germline V lookup: CDR1 SGHAT, CDR2 FQDESV (reference sequence). This CDR3 is built from 14 residues. As DNA, the CDR3 is TGTGCCAGCAGCTTTGTGGGCCGGACAGATACGCAGTATTTT. Its protein is CASSFVGRTDTQYF.

This clone occurred a few times. This chain links TRBV5-1 with TRBJ2-7, with TRBD1 as a possible D gene (6 bases). This CDR3 has 14 residues. Trimming left V 7 bases short and J 3 bases short, with 17 bases between. Germline values: CDR1 SGHRS, CDR2 YFSETQ. CDR3 loop: CASRLGGVDYEQYF. CDR3 bases: TGCGCCAGCCGCCTAGGGGGAGTTGACTACGAGCAGTACTTC.

V and J are TRBV10-3 and TRBJ2-5; 10 nucleotides line up with TRBD2. The length of the CDR3 is 15 residues. With 2 bases clipped from V and 5 bases from J, the junction kept 5 bases outside the gene matches. CDR1 is ENHRY, CDR2 SYGVKD, per germline. CDR3 sequence reads: CAISEVSGRGETQYF. Written as DNA, the CDR3 is TGTGCCATCAGTGAGGTCAGCGGGAGGGGGGAGACCCAGTACTTC.

This chain connects TRBV15 to TRBJ1-2; 9 bases match TRBD1. V was pared by 2 bases and J by 4 bases, with 8 bases of the junction left unmatched. The CDR3 sequence is 16 residues long. The germline V gene encodes CDR1 LNHNV and CDR2 YYDKDF (reference sequence). The CDR3 protein is CATSRSGQGSFYGYTF. In nucleotides, the CDR3 is TGTGCCACCAGCAGATCCGGACAGGGGTCCTTCTATGGCTACACCTTC.

This sequence joins TRBV19 and TRBJ1-1; possibly TRBD1 for D (6 bases). The CDR3 runs to 13 residues. The V end was cut by 10 bases, the J end by 7 bases, with 19 bases between. The V gene's germline CDR1 is LNHDA and CDR2 SQIVND (reference sequence). The DNA for the CDR3 is TGTGCCACCAAGTCTAGGGGGGGAATTGAAGCTTTCTTT. Residues: CATKSRGGIEAFF.

V usage is TRBV4-1 and J usage is TRBJ2-1; D remains ambiguous. The V and J ends lost 4 bases and 7 bases respectively, with 17 bases between them. There are 15 residues in the CDR3. Germline V CDR1 and CDR2: MGHRA, YSYEKL. Written as DNA, the CDR3 is TGCGCCAGCAGCCCCCACCAGCTAGATAGAAATGAGCAGTTCTTC. Amino acids: CASSPHQLDRNEQFF.

This clone occurred many times. The J gene is TRBJ1-2, the V gene TRBV29-1, with D possibly matching TRBD1 (6 bases). Looked up from germline, CDR1 is SQVTM and CDR2 is ANQGSEA. Trimming took 4 bases from V and 8 from J, leaving 17 bases between them. There are 13 residues in the CDR3. The CDR3, as DNA: TGCAGCGTTGGGGCGTCAGGGGCCTGGGGCTACACCTTC. Translation: CSVGASGAWGYTF.

The count of this clone is one. The chain combines TRBV19 with TRBJ1-5, with TRBD1 matching over 7 bases. The length of the CDR3 is 14 residues. V gave up 5 bases and J gave up 7 bases; unmatched junction bases: 8. Germline V gene sequence: CDR1 LNHDA, CDR2 SQIVND (reference sequence). The CDR3 DNA is TGTGCCAGTAGTTGGGCAGGGGGTGGGCAGCCCCAGCATTTT. It translates to CASSWAGGGQPQHF.

This chain uses TRBV27 with TRBJ2-5; TRBD2 might be the D (7 bases). V was clipped by 6 bases and J by 5 bases, with 19 bases between them. This CDR3 region has 15 residues. Per germline, CDR1 MNHEY and CDR2 SMNVEV (reference sequence). The CDR3 here is CASSIGGGGWETQYF. DNA of the CDR3: TGTGCCAGCAGCATCGGAGGGGGGGGCTGGGAGACCCAGTACTTC.

V usage is TRBV18 and J usage is TRBJ2-4, with 8 bases that match TRBD1. CDR3 size: 17 residues. The V segment lost 3 bases and the J segment 6 bases; nucleotides outside the gene matches: 13. Per germline, CDR1 KGHSH and CDR2 LQKENI. DNA of the CDR3: TGTGCCAGCTCACCTCCCGCAGCAGGGGGCTCGGGAAACATTCAGTACTTC. Its translation: CASSPPAAGGSGNIQYF.

The chain carries TRBV11-2 and TRBJ1-6; 8 positions agree with TRBD1. This CDR3 comprises 16 residues. The germline V gene has CDR1 SGHAT and CDR2 FQNNGV. V lost 4 bases, J lost 3 bases, and 5 bases stayed unmatched. The CDR3 reads CASSSQDRDYNSPLHF. CDR3 coding DNA: TGTGCCAGCAGCTCGCAGGACAGGGACTATAATTCACCCCTCCACTTT.

The genes are TRBV5-1 and TRBJ1-2, with a tentative D call TRBD1 (6 bases). CDR3 length equals 15 residues. Trimming pared 4 bases from V and 4 bases from J, leaving 17 bases between. Germline V gene lookup returns CDR1 SGHRS and CDR2 YFSETQ. CDR3 sequence: CASSVEPGHLYGYTF. CDR3 DNA sequence: TGCGCCAGCAGCGTTGAACCGGGACACCTCTATGGCTACACCTTC.

The chain employs TRBV25-1 and TRBJ2-7; perhaps TRBD1 as D (5 bases). This CDR3 spans 12 amino acids. V lost 7 bases and J lost 2, with 9 bases in between. Germline V gene lookup returns CDR1 MGHDK and CDR2 SYGVNS. Here the CDR3 reads CASISRAYEQYF. CDR3 nucleotide sequence: TGTGCCAGCATTTCCAGGGCCTACGAGCAGTACTTC.